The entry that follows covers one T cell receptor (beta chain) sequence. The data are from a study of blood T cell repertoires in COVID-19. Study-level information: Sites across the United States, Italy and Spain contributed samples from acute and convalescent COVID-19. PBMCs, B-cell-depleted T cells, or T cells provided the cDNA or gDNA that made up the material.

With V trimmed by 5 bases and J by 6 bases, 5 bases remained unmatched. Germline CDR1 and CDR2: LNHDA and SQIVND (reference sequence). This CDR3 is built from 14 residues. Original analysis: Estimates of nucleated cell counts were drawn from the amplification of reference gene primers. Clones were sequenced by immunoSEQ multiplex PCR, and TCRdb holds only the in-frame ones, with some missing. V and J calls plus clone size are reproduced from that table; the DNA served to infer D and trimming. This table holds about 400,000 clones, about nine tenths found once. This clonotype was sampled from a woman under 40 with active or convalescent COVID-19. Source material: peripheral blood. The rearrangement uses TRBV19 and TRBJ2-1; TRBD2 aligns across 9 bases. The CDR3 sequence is CASSWSGRINEQFF. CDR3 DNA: TGTGCCAGTAGTTGGAGCGGGAGGATCAATGAGCAGTTCTTC.